This passage covers 16 T cell receptor beta chains from one sample sequenced in a study of cytomegalovirus exposure and HLA in healthy donors. The PCR used 60 Vbeta and 13 Jbeta primers. This table comes from immunoSEQ multiplex PCR, and its TCRdb copy is limited to in-frame clones, with some not included. The sample holds about 200,000 clones, 70% to 80% seen once. The sample consisted of PBMCs. The receptors were sampled from a male donor in good health and CMV-seropositive.

The chain is built from TRBV4-2 and TRBJ2-1, with D possibly being TRBD2 (6 bases). V was shortened by 1 base and J by 3 bases, with 13 bases between the two germline ends. This CDR3 is 16 amino acids long. Looked up from germline, CDR1 is LGHNA and CDR2 is YNFKEQ. CDR3 residues: CASSQVRAGIYNEQFF. CDR3 DNA: TGTGCCAGCAGCCAAGTACGGGCGGGGATCTACAATGAGCAGTTCTTC.

J is TRBJ2-1 and V is TRBV7-3; 14 bases align to TRBD2. The CDR3 extends over 16 amino acids. Per germline, CDR1 SGHTA and CDR2 FQGTGA. The J segment lost 8 bases and the V segment lost 5 bases, leaving 8 bases of the junction unmatched. In nucleotides, the CDR3 is TGTGCCAGCAGCCCCCGACTAGCGGGAGGGCTCCATGAGCAGTTCTTC. As protein: CASSPRLAGGLHEQFF.

The rearrangement joins TRBV6-1 to TRBJ1-1; D is unclear. The CDR3 is 14 amino acids. Looked up from germline, CDR1 is MNHNS and CDR2 is SASEGT. V was pared by 7 bases and J by 3 bases, with 15 bases between. Written as DNA, the CDR3 is TGTGCCAGCATCCTCACGGGGAGTTACACTGAAGCTTTCTTT. Protein: CASILTGSYTEAFF.

This clone has only a few counts. The genes are TRBV6-5 and TRBJ2-5; D might be TRBD1 (6 bases). The J call is doubtful: the DNA matches TRBJ2-7 better. This CDR3 has 15 amino acids. CDR1 and CDR2 from the germline V gene are MNHEY and SVGAGI. The chain's CDR3 is CASSYSIQGIYEQYF. In DNA, the CDR3 is TGTGCCAGCAGTTACTCGATACAGGGTATCTACGAGCAGTACTTC.

This clone was recorded a few times. The rearrangement links TRBV6-5 to TRBJ1-4, with TRBD1 identical over 7 bases. CDR1 is MNHEY, CDR2 SVGAGI, per germline. This CDR3 is built from 15 residues. V lost 5 bases to trimming and J lost 8 bases; unmatched junction nucleotides: 11. CDR3 protein: CASSKEGTVFEKLFF. DNA of the CDR3: TGTGCCAGCAGTAAGGAGGGGACAGTATTCGAAAAACTGTTTTTT.

The sample holds a few counts of this clone. The chain links TRBV11-3 to TRBJ2-7, with TRBD1 as a possible D gene (5 bases). Deletions cut 4 bases from V and 5 bases from J, with 12 bases between. Germline assignment: CDR1 SGHNT and CDR2 YENEEA. This CDR3 comprises 13 residues. The chain's CDR3 is CASSSDRSNEQYF. The CDR3 DNA is TGTGCCAGCAGCTCCGACAGATCTAACGAGCAGTACTTC.

This sequence joins TRBV18 and TRBJ1-1, with D maybe TRBD1 (5 bases). This CDR3 is built from 13 residues. The germline gives CDR1 KGHSH, CDR2 LQKENI. V was cut by 5 bases and J by 1 base, with 8 bases left in between. The CDR3 DNA reads as TGTGCCAGCTCAACGGACACGAACACTGAAGCTTTCTTT. This translates into CASSTDTNTEAFF.

The CDR3 bases are TGTGCCACCAGCGCCAAATCAGCAGGGAGGCCTTTCTTT. Its protein is CATSAKSAGRPFF. The chain combines TRBV15 with TRBJ1-1; possibly TRBD1 for D (5 bases). The CDR3 has 13 residues. Germline V lookup: CDR1 LNHNV, CDR2 YYDKDF (reference sequence). V was trimmed by 5 bases and J by 12 bases, leaving 19 bases between them.

The CDR3 sequence: CASSLGLAISYEQYF. The CDR3 region has the DNA TGTGCCAGCAGCCTGGGACTAGCGATTTCCTACGAGCAGTACTTC. This sequence joins TRBV7-2 and TRBJ2-5; 10 nucleotides agree with TRBD2. The end of the DNA fits TRBJ2-7 better, so the J call may be wrong. Germline V gene sequence: CDR1 SGHTA, CDR2 FQGNSA. The length of the CDR3 is 15 residues.

The V call is TRBV7-2, the J call TRBJ2-7; 9 nucleotides line up with TRBD2. The CDR3 covers 15 residues. CDR1 and CDR2 from the germline V gene are SGHTA and FQGNSA. Trimming cost V 5 bases and J 1 base; bases outside gene matches: 6. CDR3 residues: CASSPAGGPSYEQYF. In nucleotides, the CDR3 is TGTGCCAGCAGCCCAGCGGGGGGCCCGTCCTACGAGCAGTACTTC.

The chain joins TRBV29-1 to TRBJ2-7; D not resolved. CDR3 length equals 11 residues. CDR1 and CDR2 (germline): SQVTM, ANQGSEA. Trimming shortened V by 1 base and J by 7 bases, and 8 bases separated the two germline ends. Written as DNA, the CDR3 is TGCAGCGTTGAAGTATTCGGGGAGCAGTACTTC. Protein product: CSVEVFGEQYF.

In its sample, this clone was seen a few times. The J gene is TRBJ2-7, the V gene TRBV2; 11 positions agree with TRBD2. CDR3 size: 15 residues. The V and J ends lost 3 bases and 6 bases, in that order; junction bases with no gene match: 7. Germline V gene lookup returns CDR1 SNHLY and CDR2 FYNNEI. The CDR3 sequence: CASSDGSGGVGEQYF. CDR3 bases: TGTGCCAGCAGTGATGGTAGCGGGGGGGTGGGCGAGCAGTACTTC.

This chain uses TRBV18 with TRBJ1-1, with D perhaps TRBD1 (5 bases). Trimming left V 3 bases short and J 7 bases short, with 18 bases between. From germline, CDR1 is KGHSH and CDR2 LQKENI. There are 15 residues in the CDR3. The CDR3 coding sequence is TGTGCCAGCTCACCCGGAGGACGGGCCGGGGGTGAAGCTTTCTTT. Its translation is CASSPGGRAGGEAFF.

The chain recombines TRBV6-1 with TRBJ2-7; D remains unclear. The germline V gene encodes CDR1 MNHNS and CDR2 SASEGT. This CDR3 is built from 13 residues. Deletions cut 2 bases from V and 1 base from J, with 6 bases between. CDR3 sequence (DNA): TGTGCCAGCAGTGAATCTCCTTCCTACGAGCAGTACTTC. Its protein is CASSESPSYEQYF.

The V and J genes are TRBV12-1 and TRBJ2-7; TRBD1, as called in the table, went unchecked against the DNA. TRBV12-1 is an annotated pseudogene. The CDR3 covers 18 residues. This chain's CDR3 is CASSSPGTGDTSSYEQYF. CDR3 DNA: TGTGCCAGCAGCTCCCCCGGGACAGGGGATACGAGCTCCTACGAGCAGTACTTC.

The V and J genes are TRBV5-5 and TRBJ1-1, with D perhaps matching TRBD1 (6 bases). The germline V and J ends were trimmed by 3 bases and 5 bases, with 26 bases remaining between them. Germline-derived CDR1 and CDR2 are SGHKS and YYEKEE (reference sequence). This CDR3 has 18 amino acids. The CDR3 spells CASSSTPGQVPSKTEAFF. In DNA, the CDR3 is TGTGCCAGCAGCTCGACACCGGGACAAGTTCCCTCGAAGACTGAAGCTTTCTTT.